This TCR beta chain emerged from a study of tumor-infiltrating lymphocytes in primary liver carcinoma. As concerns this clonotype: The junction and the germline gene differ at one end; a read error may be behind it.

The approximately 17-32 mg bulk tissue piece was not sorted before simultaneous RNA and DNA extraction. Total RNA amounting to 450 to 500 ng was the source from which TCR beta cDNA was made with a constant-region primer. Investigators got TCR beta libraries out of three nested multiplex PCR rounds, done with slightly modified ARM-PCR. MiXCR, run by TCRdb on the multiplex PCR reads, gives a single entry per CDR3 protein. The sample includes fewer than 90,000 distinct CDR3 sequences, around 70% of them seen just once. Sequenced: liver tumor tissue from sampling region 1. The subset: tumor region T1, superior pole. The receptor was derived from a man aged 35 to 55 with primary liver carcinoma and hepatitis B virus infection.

The CDR3 protein is CAGAARELADAQYF. CDR3 nucleotide sequence: TGTGCCGGAGCGGCACGGGAGCTCGCAGATGCGCAGTATTTT. The chain is built from TRBV11-2 and TRBJ2-3, with D perhaps TRBD2 (6 bases). The CDR3 sequence is 14 residues long. Germline CDR1 SGHAT, CDR2 FQNNGV.